This passage covers 21 T cell receptor beta chains from one sample sequenced in a study of blood T cell repertoires in COVID-19. The method was immunoSEQ multiplex PCR; TCRdb's version includes in-frame clones alone and lacks a portion of them. There are approximately 210,000 clones in the sample; almost 85% occur only once, and 7.6% lies in the top ten. Material for sequencing was peripheral blood. Every receptor here comes from a woman aged 45-65 years with active or convalescent COVID-19.

The chain combines TRBV6-5 with TRBJ2-2; maybe TRBD2 (5 bases). Germline V CDR1 and CDR2: MNHEY, SVGAGI. V lost 5 bases, J lost 6 bases, and 16 bases lay in between. The CDR3 is made up of 15 amino acids. The CDR3: CASSTFSREAGELFF. For the CDR3, the DNA is TGTGCCAGCAGTACCTTCTCCCGGGAAGCCGGGGAGCTGTTTTTT.

A word on this clone: Other DNA sequences in this specimen translate into the identical CDR3. V is TRBV27 and J is TRBJ2-5; weak D call: TRBD2 (5 bases). The V gene lost 3 bases and the J gene lost 0 bases, with 8 bases spanning the gap. Germline values: CDR1 MNHEY, CDR2 SMNVEV (reference sequence). CDR3 length: 14 residues. The CDR3 DNA reads as TGTGCCAGCAGTTTGGGAGAGTACCAAGAGACCCAGTACTTC. It is translated as CASSLGEYQETQYF.

The chain has TRBV5-1 and TRBJ1-5; no clear D. The CDR3 loop spans 13 amino acids. The V gene's germline CDR1 is SGHRS and CDR2 YFSETQ. V lost 5 bases to trimming and J lost 6 bases, with 12 bases between them. CDR3 region: CASRPPSGQPQHF. In DNA, the CDR3 is TGCGCCAGCAGACCTCCTAGCGGTCAGCCCCAGCATTTT.

A single count supports this clone. The chain joins TRBV28 to TRBJ1-2, with a weak D call TRBD1 (5 bases). This CDR3 is built from 14 residues. V lost 6 bases, J lost 0 bases, and 11 bases lay in between. Germline assignment: CDR1 MDHEN and CDR2 SYDVKM. The CDR3 sequence: CASSVGGANYGYTF. CDR3 nucleotides: TGTGCCAGCAGCGTGGGGGGTGCTAACTATGGCTACACCTTC.

This rearrangement joins TRBV6-5 to TRBJ1-1; tentatively, D is TRBD1 (6 bases). Per germline, CDR1 MNHEY and CDR2 SVGAGI. The CDR3 spans 14 residues. V was cut by 3 bases and J by 2 bases, with 10 bases left in between. Written as DNA, the CDR3 is TGTGCCAGCAGTTATGACAGGTTAAACACTGAAGCTTTCTTT. Its protein is CASSYDRLNTEAFF.

The J gene is TRBJ2-1, the V gene TRBV4-2, with D possibly matching TRBD2 (6 bases). This CDR3 region has 15 residues. Trimming left V 0 bases short and J 3 bases short, with 9 bases between. Germline V gives CDR1 LGHNA, CDR2 YNFKEQ. The CDR3 protein is CASSQEGGDYNEQFF. The DNA of the CDR3 is TGTGCCAGCAGCCAAGAGGGCGGGGACTACAATGAGCAGTTCTTC.

This clone was recorded once. The V and J genes are TRBV5-1 and TRBJ2-3, with 7 nucleotides matching TRBD1. This CDR3 has 16 residues. V lost 1 base, J lost 0 bases, and 5 bases stayed unmatched. Germline-derived CDR1 and CDR2 are SGHRS and YFSETQ. The CDR3 loop is CASSLTGVGSTDTQYF. DNA for the CDR3: TGCGCCAGCAGCTTGACAGGGGTCGGTAGCACAGATACGCAGTATTTT. Full variable domain (rest looked up from reference TRBV5-1 and TRBJ2-3): KAGVTQTPRYLIKTRGQQVTLSCSPISGHRSVSWYQQTPGQGLQFLFEYFSETQRNKGNFPGRFSGRQFSNSRSEMNVSTLELGDSALYLCASSLTGVGSTDTQYFGPGTRLTVL.

J is TRBJ1-5 and V is TRBV6-6; D uncertain. CDR3 length equals 15 residues. V shed 2 bases and J shed 3 bases, with 11 bases lying between them. Germline-derived CDR1 and CDR2 are MNHNY and SVGAGI (reference sequence). CDR3 bases: TGTGCCAGCAGTTACGCCCGCGGGTCCAATCAGCCCCAGCATTTT. Protein: CASSYARGSNQPQHF.

V usage is TRBV19 and J usage is TRBJ1-5, with D possibly matching TRBD1 (6 bases). CDR3 length: 18 residues. Germline-derived CDR1 and CDR2 are LNHDA and SQIVND (reference sequence). V gave up 7 bases and J gave up 0 bases, with 22 bases separating them. CDR3 sequence (DNA): TGTGCCAGTACCTTCCTATTCCGGGACAAATATAGCAATCAGCCCCAGCATTTT. Protein: CASTFLFRDKYSNQPQHF.

This clone was observed many times. This sequence joins TRBV19 and TRBJ2-1; a weak D match, TRBD1 (6 bases). The CDR3 length is 15 residues. V was pared by 5 bases and J by 10 bases, with 21 bases between. Germline V gives CDR1 LNHDA, CDR2 SQIVND (reference sequence). CDR3 protein: CASSVQGWDHEEQFF. The CDR3 DNA reads as TGTGCCAGTAGTGTACAGGGATGGGACCATGAGGAGCAGTTCTTC.

This clone appeared a single time. Its ends do not fully match the called genes, so a read error is possible. CDR3 sequence: CASRYSGTSDSNEQFF. The CDR3 DNA is TGTGCCAGCAGGTACTCCGGGACTAGCGATTCCAATGAGCAGTTCTTC. The rearrangement uses TRBV6-6 and TRBJ2-1, with 10 bases aligning to TRBD2. Germline values: CDR1 MNHNY, CDR2 SVGAGI (reference sequence). This CDR3 comprises 16 residues.

The CDR3 is CASGFLTSRAQYF. CDR3 nucleotide sequence: TGTGCTAGTGGTTTCTTGACTAGCCGCGCGCAGTATTTT. The chain combines TRBV12-5 with TRBJ2-3; 7 nucleotides line up with TRBD2. Germline assignment: CDR1 LGHNT and CDR2 FRNRAP. V gave up 3 bases and J gave up 10 bases; unmatched junction bases: 7. The CDR3 loop spans 13 amino acids. Full variable domain (rest looked up from reference TRBV12-5 and TRBJ2-3): DARVTQTPRHKVTEMGQEVTMRCQPILGHNTVFWYRQTMMQGLELLAYFRNRAPLDDSGMPKDRFSAEMPDATLATLKIQPSEPRDSAVYFCASGFLTSRAQYFGPGTRLTVL.

This chain uses TRBV5-1 with TRBJ2-3; maybe TRBD1 (5 bases). CDR1 SGHRS and CDR2 YFSETQ come from the germline V gene. Between the trimmed V and J ends, which lost 0 bases and 2 bases, there was a span of 7 bases. The length of the CDR3 is 14 residues. The chain's CDR3 is CASSLVGLTDTQYF. The CDR3 bases are TGCGCCAGCAGCTTGGTGGGGCTCACAGATACGCAGTATTTT.

The CDR3 here is CASSQERSGGPHTQYF. CDR3 DNA sequence: TGCGCCAGCAGCCAAGAAAGAAGCGGGGGGCCCCATACGCAGTATTTT. The genes are TRBV4-1 and TRBJ2-3, with 9 bases that match TRBD2. From germline, CDR1 is MGHRA and CDR2 YSYEKL. The V segment lost 0 bases and the J segment 7 bases; nucleotides outside the gene matches: 8. The CDR3 is 16 amino acids.

This clone was picked up one time. The rearrangement uses TRBV6-5 and TRBJ2-4; D is unresolved. V shed 6 bases and J shed 5 bases, with 14 bases lying between them. The germline V gene has CDR1 MNHEY and CDR2 SVGAGI. The CDR3 has 14 residues. The CDR3 protein is CASRVFRTENIQYF. The CDR3 DNA follows: TGTGCCAGCAGGGTTTTTCGAACAGAAAACATTCAGTACTTC.

This clone was counted between two and nine times. The chain uses TRBV27 and TRBJ2-3; weak D call: TRBD2 (7 bases). Germline V gene lookup returns CDR1 MNHEY and CDR2 SMNVEV (reference sequence). The CDR3 is 15 amino acids. V was clipped by 7 bases and J by 8 bases, with 22 bases between them. The CDR3 nucleotides read TGTGCCAGCAAGGCCCAAACGCCGGGGGGCGGTACGCAGTATTTT. Protein product: CASKAQTPGGGTQYF.

This sequence joins TRBV7-2 and TRBJ1-4, with no clear D. V was pared by 5 bases and J by 8 bases, with 15 bases between. Germline V lookup: CDR1 SGHTA, CDR2 FQGNSA. This CDR3 is 14 amino acids long. The CDR3 bases are TGTGCCAGCAGCCAATTTCCCCGAGGGGAAAAACTGTTTTTT. This codes for CASSQFPRGEKLFF.

This clone has only one observation. The V gene is TRBV5-1, the J gene TRBJ2-2; a weak D match, TRBD2 (5 bases). Germline loops: CDR1 SGHRS, CDR2 YFSETQ. Trimming pared 5 bases from V and 3 bases from J, leaving 11 bases between. This CDR3 has 14 amino acids. The CDR3 is CASRAEAHTGELFF. The CDR3, as DNA: TGCGCCAGCAGGGCGGAGGCGCACACCGGGGAGCTGTTTTTT.

The chain is built from TRBV3-1 (or the pseudogene TRBV3-2) and TRBJ1-1; perhaps TRBD1 as D (5 bases). CDR3 length equals 14 residues. Trimming removed 3 bases from V and 1 base from J, with 9 bases in between. The V gene's germline CDR1 is LGHDT and CDR2 YNNKEL (reference sequence). The CDR3: CASSQGLWNTEAFF. The DNA for the CDR3 is TGTGCCAGCAGCCAGGGACTTTGGAACACTGAAGCTTTCTTT.

This rearrangement joins TRBV19 to TRBJ2-1; maybe TRBD2 (5 bases). V dropped 3 bases and J dropped 7 bases, with 25 bases sitting between them. This CDR3 is 18 amino acids long. Germline-derived CDR1 and CDR2 are LNHDA and SQIVND (reference sequence). CDR3 sequence reads: CASSMSSSLSRGLNEQFF. CDR3 DNA: TGTGCCAGTAGTATGTCCTCTAGCCTCAGCCGGGGTCTTAATGAGCAGTTCTTC.

J is TRBJ2-3 and V is TRBV5-1; the match to TRBD1 covers 9 bases. CDR1 and CDR2 (germline): SGHRS, YFSETQ. The J segment lost 5 bases and the V segment lost 2 bases, leaving 12 bases of the junction unmatched. The CDR3 is 17 amino acids. The CDR3 sequence is CASSLALTGQGIDTQYF. The CDR3, as DNA: TGCGCCAGCAGCTTAGCCCTCACGGGACAGGGCATAGATACGCAGTATTTT.